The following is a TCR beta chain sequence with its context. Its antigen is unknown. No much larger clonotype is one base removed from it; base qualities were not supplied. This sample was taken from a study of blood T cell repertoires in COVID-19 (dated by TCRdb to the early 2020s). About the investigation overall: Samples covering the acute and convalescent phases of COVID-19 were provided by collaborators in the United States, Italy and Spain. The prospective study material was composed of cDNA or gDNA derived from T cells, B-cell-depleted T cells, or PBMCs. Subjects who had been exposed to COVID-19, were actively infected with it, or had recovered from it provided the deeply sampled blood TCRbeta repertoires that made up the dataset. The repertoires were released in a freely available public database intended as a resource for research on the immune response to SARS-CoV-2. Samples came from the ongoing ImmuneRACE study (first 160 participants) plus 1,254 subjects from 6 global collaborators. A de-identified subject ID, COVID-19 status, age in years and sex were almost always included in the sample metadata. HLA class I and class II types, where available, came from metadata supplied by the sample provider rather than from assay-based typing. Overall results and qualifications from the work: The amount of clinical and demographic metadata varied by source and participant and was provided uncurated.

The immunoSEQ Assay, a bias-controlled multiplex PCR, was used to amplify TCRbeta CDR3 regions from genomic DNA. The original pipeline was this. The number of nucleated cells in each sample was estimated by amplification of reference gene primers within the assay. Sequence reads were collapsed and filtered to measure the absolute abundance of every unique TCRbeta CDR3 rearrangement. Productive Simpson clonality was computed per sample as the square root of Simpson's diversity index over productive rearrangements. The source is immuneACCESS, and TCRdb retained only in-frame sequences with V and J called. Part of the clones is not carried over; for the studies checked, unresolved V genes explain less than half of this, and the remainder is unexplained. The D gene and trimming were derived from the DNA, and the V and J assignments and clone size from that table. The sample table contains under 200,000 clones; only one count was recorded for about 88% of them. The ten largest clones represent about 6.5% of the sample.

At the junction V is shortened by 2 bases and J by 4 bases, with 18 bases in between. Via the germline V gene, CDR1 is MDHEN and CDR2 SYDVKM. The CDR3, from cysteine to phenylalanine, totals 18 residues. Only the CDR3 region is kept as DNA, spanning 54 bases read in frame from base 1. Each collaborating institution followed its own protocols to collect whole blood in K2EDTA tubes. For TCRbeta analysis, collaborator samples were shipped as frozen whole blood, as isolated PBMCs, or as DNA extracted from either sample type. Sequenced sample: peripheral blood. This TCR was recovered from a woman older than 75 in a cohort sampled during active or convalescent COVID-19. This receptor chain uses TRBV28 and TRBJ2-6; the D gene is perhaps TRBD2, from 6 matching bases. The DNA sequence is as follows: TGTGCCAGCAGTTTAAGTTTTTATCGGGGGATCGGGGCCAACGTCCTGACTTTC. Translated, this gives CASSLSFYRGIGANVLTF.